This TCR beta chain was profiled in a study of CD8+ T cells in alopecia areata (dated by TCRdb to the late 2010s). Looking at the study overall: Skin from C3H/HeJ donors with spontaneous alopecia (about 6-12 months old) was grafted onto female C3H/HeJ recipients that were roughly 6-11 weeks old. In both human patients and the C3H/HeJ mouse model, the study applied high-throughput TCRbeta sequencing to look at T cell clonal expansion in alopecia areata. Human TCRbeta sequencing covered scalp tissue and sorted CD4+ and CD8+ peripheral blood T cells from patchy and totalis/universalis alopecia areata patients and healthy controls. Clonality in the scalp was compared among normal scalp (n=4), patchy alopecia areata scalp (n=8), and alopecia totalis/universalis scalp (n=8). RNA came from the PAXgene miRNA kit for fixed scalp, the miRNeasy kit for PBMCs, and the RNeasy kit for mouse skin. TCRbeta CDR3 regions were amplified by immunoSEQ multiplex PCR using 35 Vbeta forward and 13 Jbeta reverse primers.

The germline V gene (reference sequence) sets CDR1 to NSQYPW and CDR2 to LRSPGD. The junction carries 4 bases between V and J, which are trimmed by 2 bases and 0 bases respectively. Including the terminal cysteine and phenylalanine, the CDR3 comprises 13 residues. The CDR3 was read in part: 27 bases, with the frame set at base 1. Libraries were made using the immunoSEQ multiplex PCR assay. For TCR sequencing, RNA was extracted from every sample and reverse transcribed into cDNA to serve as template. First-strand cDNA was synthesized using SuperScript III with a 2:1 mix of oligo-dT and random hexamers. A synthetic immune receptor repertoire was used to assess amplification bias, and residual bias was removed computationally. Sequencing of the libraries was done on Illumina HiSeq with 60 bp reads that cover the CDR3, reading from J toward V. The original pipeline was this. After raw reads were preprocessed to remove errors, the CDR3 was defined following IMGT conventions as running from the conserved cysteine to phenylalanine. Clonality was computed by normalizing Shannon entropy by log2 of the number of productive unique TCRs and subtracting the result from 1. Whether scalp clones were CD4 or CD8 was inferred by matching scalp TCRbeta sequences against CD4 and CD8 repertoires sorted from blood. TCRdb re-hosts the immuneACCESS table, in-frame sequences only. Its copies lack some clones; in the studies checked, an unresolved V gene accounts for under half of them, and the cause for the rest is not known. The V and J calls and clone size are taken from that table; D and trimming were inferred from the DNA. In this sample the table shows 200,000 to 300,000 clones, and no singletons are among them. Of the sample, around 1.2% is held by the ten largest clones.

What the study reported, not specific to this receptor: Higher clonality and more expanded CD8+ clones were observed in lesional scalp than in normal scalp, particularly in alopecia totalis/universalis, a finding suggestive of antigenic drive. Unlike mouse skin, which is dominated by gammadelta T cells, normal human skin has resident alphabeta T cells that are also sequenced, and this complicates analysis of the scalp TCR repertoire. Shared TCR sequences between patients were less evident than in mice, which may be partly attributable to HLA diversity in the patient population.

Cells from pooled mouse cutaneous lymph nodes were stained for CD4, CD8alpha, NKG2D, NKG2ACE and other markers and then sorted on a BD Influx. The table lists this clone with many counts. The target of this receptor is not known. This receptor came from a mouse, so its gene names and germline sequences are mouse ones too. The read gets to within 4 residues of the CDR3 end, and the germline J gene fills in the rest. The sample has other DNA sequences that encode this CDR3 too. Material: CD4+ T cells sorted from a lymph node. This TCR was sampled from a C3H/HeJ mouse with alopecia areata. This strain of mice has MHC haplotype H2-k. The rearranged segments are TRBV1 and TRBJ1-1, with an unclear D gene assignment. The part of the CDR3 DNA that was read is TGCACCTGCAGTGCACAGACAAACACA. Its protein is CTCSAQTNT. The whole CDR3 sequence is CTCSAQTNTEVFF.